The sequence of this TCR beta chain was determined in a study of blood T cell repertoires in COVID-19. Study summary: Sites across the United States, Italy and Spain contributed samples from acute and convalescent COVID-19.

Germline values: CDR1 LGHDT, CDR2 YNNKEL (reference sequence). This CDR3 has 16 residues. Trimming took 0 bases from V and 8 from J, leaving 16 bases between them. Per the original data handling: Amplification from reference gene primers served as the basis for estimated nucleated cell counts. The repertoire was sequenced with immunoSEQ multiplex PCR; TCRdb's copy has only in-frame clones and lacks some. V and J calls and clone size are as listed in that table; D and trimming were resolved from the DNA. The sample comprises roughly 250,000 clones, roughly nine tenths of which are singletons, and roughly 7.8% rests with the top ten.

Sequencing was performed on peripheral blood. This rearrangement joins TRBV3-1 (or the pseudogene TRBV3-2) to TRBJ1-4; a weak D match, TRBD1 (5 bases). The source is a man in his sixties who had recovered from COVID-19. CDR3 sequence: CASSQDPWGGNEKLFF. Written as DNA, the CDR3 is TGTGCCAGCAGCCAAGACCCATGGGGGGGAAACGAAAAACTGTTTTTT.